In its sample, the clone carrying this T cell receptor beta chain was seen many times. TCRdb called the RT-PCR reads again in MiXCR, with one record for every CDR3 protein. The profile shows approximately 300,000 distinct CDR3 sequences, roughly 20% of them singletons. This sample stems from a study of response to subunit inactivated influenza vaccine. The receptor was isolated from a man aged 45 to 75 who received an inactivated influenza vaccine. Sample: PBMCs from blood, taken less than 22 months after vaccination.

The CDR3 reads CASSRNGQANYGYTF. CDR3 bases: TGCGCCAGCAGCCGCAACGGACAGGCTAACTATGGCTACACCTTC. The V and J genes are TRBV5-1 and TRBJ1-2, with 7 bases that match TRBD1. The V segment lost 4 bases and the J segment 0 bases; nucleotides outside the gene matches: 6. The germline gives CDR1 SGHRS, CDR2 YFSETQ. The CDR3 consists of 15 residues. Variable domain in full (rest from reference TRBV5-1 and TRBJ1-2): KAGVTQTPRYLIKTRGQQVTLSCSPISGHRSVSWYQQTPGQGLQFLFEYFSETQRNKGNFPGRFSGRQFSNSRSEMNVSTLELGDSALYLCASSRNGQANYGYTFGSGTRLTVV.